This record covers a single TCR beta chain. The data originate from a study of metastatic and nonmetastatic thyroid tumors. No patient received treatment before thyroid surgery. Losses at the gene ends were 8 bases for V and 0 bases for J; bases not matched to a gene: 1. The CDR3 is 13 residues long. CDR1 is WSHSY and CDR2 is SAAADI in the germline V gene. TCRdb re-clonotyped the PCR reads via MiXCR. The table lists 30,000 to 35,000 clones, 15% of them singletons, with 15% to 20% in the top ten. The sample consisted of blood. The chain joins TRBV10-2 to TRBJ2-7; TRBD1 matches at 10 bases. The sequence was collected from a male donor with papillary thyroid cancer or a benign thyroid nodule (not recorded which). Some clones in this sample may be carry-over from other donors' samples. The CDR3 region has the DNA TGCGCCAGCCGGACAGGGGGCTCCTACGAGCAGTACTTC. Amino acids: CASRTGGSYEQYF.